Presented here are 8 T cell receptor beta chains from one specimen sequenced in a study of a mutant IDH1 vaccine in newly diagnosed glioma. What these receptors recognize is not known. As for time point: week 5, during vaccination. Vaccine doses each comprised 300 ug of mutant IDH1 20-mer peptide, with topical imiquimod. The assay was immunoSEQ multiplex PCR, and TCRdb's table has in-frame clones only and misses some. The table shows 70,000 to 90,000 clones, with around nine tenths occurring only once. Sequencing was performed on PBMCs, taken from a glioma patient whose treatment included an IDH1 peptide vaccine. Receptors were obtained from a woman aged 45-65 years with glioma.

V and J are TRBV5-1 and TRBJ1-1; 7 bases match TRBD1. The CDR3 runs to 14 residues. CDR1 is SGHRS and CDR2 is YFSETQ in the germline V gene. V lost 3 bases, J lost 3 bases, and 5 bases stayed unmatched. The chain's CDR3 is CASSWGDSYTEAFF. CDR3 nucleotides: TGCGCCAGCAGCTGGGGGGACAGTTACACTGAAGCTTTCTTT.

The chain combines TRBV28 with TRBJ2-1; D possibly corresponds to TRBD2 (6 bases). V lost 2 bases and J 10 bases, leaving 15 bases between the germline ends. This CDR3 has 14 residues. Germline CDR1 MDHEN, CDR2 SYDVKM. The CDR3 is CASSLPGSRWEQFF. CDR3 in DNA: TGTGCCAGCAGTTTACCCGGGAGCCGGTGGGAGCAGTTCTTC. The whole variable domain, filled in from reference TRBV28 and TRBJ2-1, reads DVKVTQSSRYLVKRTGEKVFLECVQDMDHENMFWYRQDPGLGLRLIYFSYDVKMKEKGDIPEGYSVSREKKERFSLILESASTNQTSMYLCASSLPGSRWEQFFGPGTRLTVL.

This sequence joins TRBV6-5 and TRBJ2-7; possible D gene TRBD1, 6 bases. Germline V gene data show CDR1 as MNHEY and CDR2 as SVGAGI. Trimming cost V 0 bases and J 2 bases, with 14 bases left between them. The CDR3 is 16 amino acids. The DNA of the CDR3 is TGTGCCAGCAGTTACTCAACAGGGCGGTTTCCCTACGAGCAGTACTTC. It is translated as CASSYSTGRFPYEQYF.

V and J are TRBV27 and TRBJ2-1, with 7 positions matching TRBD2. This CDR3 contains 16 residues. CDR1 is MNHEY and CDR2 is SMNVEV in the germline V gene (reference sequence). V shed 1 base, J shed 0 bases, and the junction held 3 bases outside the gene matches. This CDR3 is CASSLFGGSSYNEQFF. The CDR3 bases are TGTGCCAGCAGTTTATTCGGCGGGAGCTCCTACAATGAGCAGTTCTTC.

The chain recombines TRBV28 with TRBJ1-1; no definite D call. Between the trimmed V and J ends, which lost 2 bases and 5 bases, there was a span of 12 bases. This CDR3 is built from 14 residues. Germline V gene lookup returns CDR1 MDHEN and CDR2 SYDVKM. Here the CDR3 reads CASSLGIFGTEAFF. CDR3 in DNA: TGTGCCAGCAGTTTAGGGATCTTCGGGACTGAAGCTTTCTTT.

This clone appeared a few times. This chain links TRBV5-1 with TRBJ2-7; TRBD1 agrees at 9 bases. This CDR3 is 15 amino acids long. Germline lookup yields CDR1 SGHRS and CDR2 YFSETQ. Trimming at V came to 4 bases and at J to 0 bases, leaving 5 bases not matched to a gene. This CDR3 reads CASSVQTGGSYEQYF. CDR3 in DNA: TGCGCCAGCAGCGTTCAGACAGGGGGCTCCTACGAGCAGTACTTC.

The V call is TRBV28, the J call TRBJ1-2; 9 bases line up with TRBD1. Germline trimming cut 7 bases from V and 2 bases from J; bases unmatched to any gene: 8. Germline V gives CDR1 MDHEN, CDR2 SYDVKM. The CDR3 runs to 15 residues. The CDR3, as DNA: TGTGCCAGCACCCTACAGGGGGCGGGAAACTATGGCTACACCTTC. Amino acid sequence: CASTLQGAGNYGYTF.

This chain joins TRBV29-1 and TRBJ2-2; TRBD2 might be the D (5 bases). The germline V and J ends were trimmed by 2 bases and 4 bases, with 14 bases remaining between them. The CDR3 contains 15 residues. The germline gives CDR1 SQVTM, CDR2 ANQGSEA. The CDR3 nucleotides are TGCAGCGTTGAACGCCTCCCCCGGGGCACCGGGGAGCTGTTTTTT. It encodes CSVERLPRGTGELFF.